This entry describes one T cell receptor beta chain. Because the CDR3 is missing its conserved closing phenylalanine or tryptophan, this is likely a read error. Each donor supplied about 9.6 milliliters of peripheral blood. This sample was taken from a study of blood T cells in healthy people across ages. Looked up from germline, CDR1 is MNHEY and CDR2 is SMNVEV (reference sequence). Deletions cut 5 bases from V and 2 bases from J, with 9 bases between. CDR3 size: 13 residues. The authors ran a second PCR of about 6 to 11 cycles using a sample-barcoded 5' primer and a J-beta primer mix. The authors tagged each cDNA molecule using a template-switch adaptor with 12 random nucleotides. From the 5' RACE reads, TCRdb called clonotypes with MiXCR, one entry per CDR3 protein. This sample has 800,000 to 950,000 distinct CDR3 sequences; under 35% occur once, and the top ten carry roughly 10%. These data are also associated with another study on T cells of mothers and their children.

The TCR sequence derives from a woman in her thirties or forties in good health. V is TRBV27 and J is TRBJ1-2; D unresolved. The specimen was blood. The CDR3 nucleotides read TGTGCCAGCAGTCCGGACGGAAACTATGGCTACACCTGC. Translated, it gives CASSPDGNYGYTC.